One sample yielded the 13 T cell receptor beta chains listed below, sequenced in a study of blood T cell repertoires in COVID-19. Clones were sequenced by immunoSEQ multiplex PCR, and TCRdb holds only the in-frame ones, with some missing. The table shows about 480,000 clones, with approximately 90% occurring only once. The sequencing input was PBMCs or T cells enriched from blood (not recorded which). All receptors come from a woman between 35 and 50 years old who had recovered from COVID-19.

J is TRBJ1-1 and V is TRBV7-9; tentative D call: TRBD1 (6 bases). Germline CDR1 is SEHNR and CDR2 is FQNEAQ (reference sequence). The CDR3 totals 14 residues. The germline V and J ends were trimmed by 5 bases and 0 bases, with 10 bases remaining between them. The CDR3 loop is CASSRGQMNTEAFF. CDR3 DNA sequence: TGTGCCAGCAGCCGAGGACAGATGAACACTGAAGCTTTCTTT.

The rearrangement joins TRBV30 to TRBJ2-7; TRBD1 matches at 7 bases. The junction had 4 bases not matched to a gene; V was cut back by 2 bases and J by 0 bases. Germline CDR1 is GTSNPN and CDR2 is SVGIG (reference sequence). The CDR3 is made up of 14 amino acids. CDR3 nucleotides: TGTGCCTGGAGTTCGGGACAGAGCTCCTACGAGCAGTACTTC. Its protein product is CAWSSGQSSYEQYF.

This clone was found a few times. The chain is built from TRBV11-2 and TRBJ1-1; TRBD1 is a possible D gene (5 bases). This CDR3 has 14 amino acids. Trimming pared 1 base from V and 4 bases from J, leaving 10 bases between. In germline, CDR1 is SGHAT, CDR2 FQNNGV. This CDR3 reads CASSLVAGSTEAFF. The CDR3 nucleotides are TGTGCCAGCAGCTTAGTGGCAGGGTCCACTGAAGCTTTCTTT.

The rearrangement links TRBV19 to TRBJ2-3; TRBD2 matches 7 bases. With 6 bases clipped from V and 3 bases from J, the junction kept 9 bases outside the gene matches. This CDR3 region has 15 residues. CDR1 and CDR2 (germline): LNHDA, SQIVND (reference sequence). The CDR3 region is CASSPPGGRTDTQYF. The CDR3 DNA reads TGTGCCAGTAGCCCCCCCGGCGGGAGAACAGATACGCAGTATTTT.

This rearrangement joins TRBV7-2 to TRBJ2-5, with D unresolved. Germline CDR1 and CDR2: SGHTA and FQGNSA. The ends were cut back, 5 bases at V and 1 base at J, with 8 bases in the middle. There are 13 residues in the CDR3. CDR3 amino acids: CASSKQIQETQYF. The DNA for the CDR3 is TGTGCCAGCAGCAAACAGATCCAAGAGACCCAGTACTTC.

This clone is a singleton in its sample. The rearrangement links TRBV7-6 to TRBJ1-1; 12 bases match TRBD1. The germline gives CDR1 SGHVS, CDR2 FNYEAQ. The CDR3 covers 16 residues. V dropped 5 bases and J dropped 6; count of bases not matched to a gene: 10. The chain's CDR3 is CASSISSGTGGAEAFF. CDR3 nucleotides: TGTGCCAGCAGCATCTCCTCCGGGACAGGGGGCGCTGAAGCTTTCTTT.

This clone was seen only once. The CDR3 DNA reads as TGTGCCAGCAGCTTGGGAGGGACAGGGGCTGGAAAACTGTTTTTT. As protein: CASSLGGTGAGKLFF. The chain uses TRBV5-4 and TRBJ1-4, with 10 nucleotides matching TRBD1. Germline V gene sequence: CDR1 SGHNT, CDR2 YYREEE (reference sequence). With V trimmed by 0 bases and J by 10 bases, 6 bases remained unmatched. The CDR3 runs to 15 residues.

The chain is built from TRBV5-5 and TRBJ1-2; no clear D. The germline V gene encodes CDR1 SGHKS and CDR2 YYEKEE (reference sequence). V lost 0 bases to trimming and J lost 0 bases, with 12 bases between them. This CDR3 region has 16 residues. The CDR3 sequence: CASSLVADSSNYGYTF. CDR3 DNA sequence: TGTGCCAGCAGCTTGGTTGCAGATTCTTCTAACTATGGCTACACCTTC.

The chain couples TRBV7-9 to TRBJ2-7; 7 bases match TRBD1. There are 16 residues in the CDR3. V shed 7 bases and J 1 base; nucleotides not matched to a gene: 13. The germline CDR1 and CDR2 sequences are SEHNR and FQNEAQ (reference sequence). DNA for the CDR3: TGTGCCAGCACCATACTAGGGGGCAGCTCTTCCTACGAGCAGTACTTC. Translation: CASTILGGSSSYEQYF.

J is TRBJ2-2 and V is TRBV27, with a tentative D call TRBD1 (5 bases). V dropped 6 bases and J dropped 4 bases, with 12 bases sitting between them. Germline V gene data show CDR1 as MNHEY and CDR2 as SMNVEV (reference sequence). The CDR3 runs 14 residues. The DNA for the CDR3 is TGTGCCAGCAGGTCAGGGTCAGGCACCGGGGAGCTGTTTTTT. Translation: CASRSGSGTGELFF.

The rearrangement uses TRBV19 and TRBJ2-1; no firm D call. Trimming took 7 bases from V and 3 from J, leaving 4 bases between them. The CDR3 is made up of 11 amino acids. Germline V lookup: CDR1 LNHDA, CDR2 SQIVND (reference sequence). The CDR3 sequence is CASMSYNEQFF. The CDR3 nucleotides read TGTGCCAGTATGAGCTACAATGAGCAGTTCTTC.

The rearrangement uses TRBV27 and TRBJ1-4; D might be TRBD1 (6 bases). This CDR3 is built from 15 residues. Germline V CDR1 and CDR2: MNHEY, SMNVEV (reference sequence). V dropped 4 bases and J dropped 3 bases, with 12 bases sitting between them. The CDR3 nucleotides read TGTGCCAGCAGTTCTTCAGGGGCGGCTAATGAAAAACTGTTTTTT. This sequence encodes CASSSSGAANEKLFF.

Note on this clone: At one end, the junction sequence differs from germline, possibly due to a read error. This chain uses TRBV7-2 with TRBJ2-2, with D maybe TRBD2 (6 bases). Germline V gene sequence: CDR1 SGHTA, CDR2 FQGNSA. The CDR3 covers 14 residues. The CDR3 is CASTLWGDTGELFF. The CDR3 DNA reads as TGTGCCAGCACCTTATGGGGGGACACCGGGGAGCTGTTTTTT.